The T cell receptor (beta chain) under discussion was sequenced for a study of Ad26.COV2.S vaccination and SARS-CoV-2 variants. On the study more broadly: Donor participated within the Ad26.COV2.S arm of the COV1001 trial.

Regarding treatment: over 15 received Ad26.COV2.S at low or high dose, single or two shots; roughly five received placebo; per-sample allocation not given. Day 63 after the first vaccine or placebo injection was the time point for sampling. Assay used: immunoSEQ multiplex PCR; TCRdb lists only in-frame clones, some missing. The sample lists approximately 300,000 clones; 85% were seen once. In regard to this clone: Other nucleotide sequences in the sample specify the same CDR3.

Germline CDR1 is SGHTA and CDR2 is FQGNSA. The CDR3 is made up of 13 amino acids. V was clipped by 1 base and J by 4 bases, with 7 bases between them. J is TRBJ2-5 and V is TRBV7-2, with a possible D match to TRBD1 (6 bases). The receptor was derived from a person between 18 and 65 years old who received the Ad26.COV2.S COVID-19 vaccine or a placebo. This specimen consisted of peripheral blood, obtained in a trial of Ad26.COV2.S vaccine versus placebo. The CDR3 nucleotides read TGTGCCAGCAGCTTAGTAGGGGGAGAGACCCAGTACTTC. It encodes CASSLVGGETQYF.